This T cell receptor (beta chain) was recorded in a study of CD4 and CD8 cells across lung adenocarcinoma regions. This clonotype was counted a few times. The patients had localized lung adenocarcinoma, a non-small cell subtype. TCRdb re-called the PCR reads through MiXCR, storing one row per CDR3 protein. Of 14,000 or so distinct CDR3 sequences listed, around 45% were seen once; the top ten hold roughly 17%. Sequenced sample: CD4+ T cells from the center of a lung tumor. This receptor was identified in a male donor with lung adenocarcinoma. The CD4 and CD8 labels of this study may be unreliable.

CDR3 sequence reads: CASSRLLVEAFF. The CDR3, as DNA: TGTGCCAGTAGTAGGCTTTTAGTTGAAGCTTTCTTT. The chain recombines TRBV19 with TRBJ1-1; D is unresolved. Germline V gene data show CDR1 as LNHDA and CDR2 as SQIVND (reference sequence). The CDR3 has 12 amino acids. V lost 4 bases and J lost 7, with 10 bases in between.